Given below is one T cell receptor (beta chain) in context. Its antigen is still unknown. The CDR3 loop spans 14 amino acids. Germline values: CDR1 MNHEY, CDR2 SVGAGI. Deletions cut 8 bases from V and 2 bases from J, with 16 bases between. Clones were sequenced by immunoSEQ multiplex PCR, and TCRdb holds only the in-frame ones, with some missing. The sample carries fewer than 200,000 clones, just under 90% recorded once. The data are from a study of cytomegalovirus exposure and HLA in healthy donors. Study findings and constraints: Overall, approximately 150 TCR beta chains were annotated as cytomegalovirus-associated. In vitro assays verified that a few CMV-associated chains recognized CMV antigens specifically.

The V and J genes are TRBV6-5 and TRBJ2-7; D is perhaps TRBD1 (6 bases). Input material: PBMCs. The origin of this receptor is a woman under 40 in good health and CMV-seronegative. Written as DNA, the CDR3 is TGTGCCAGCCAAATCCTAAGGGGGACCTACGAGCAGTACTTC. It translates to CASQILRGTYEQYF.